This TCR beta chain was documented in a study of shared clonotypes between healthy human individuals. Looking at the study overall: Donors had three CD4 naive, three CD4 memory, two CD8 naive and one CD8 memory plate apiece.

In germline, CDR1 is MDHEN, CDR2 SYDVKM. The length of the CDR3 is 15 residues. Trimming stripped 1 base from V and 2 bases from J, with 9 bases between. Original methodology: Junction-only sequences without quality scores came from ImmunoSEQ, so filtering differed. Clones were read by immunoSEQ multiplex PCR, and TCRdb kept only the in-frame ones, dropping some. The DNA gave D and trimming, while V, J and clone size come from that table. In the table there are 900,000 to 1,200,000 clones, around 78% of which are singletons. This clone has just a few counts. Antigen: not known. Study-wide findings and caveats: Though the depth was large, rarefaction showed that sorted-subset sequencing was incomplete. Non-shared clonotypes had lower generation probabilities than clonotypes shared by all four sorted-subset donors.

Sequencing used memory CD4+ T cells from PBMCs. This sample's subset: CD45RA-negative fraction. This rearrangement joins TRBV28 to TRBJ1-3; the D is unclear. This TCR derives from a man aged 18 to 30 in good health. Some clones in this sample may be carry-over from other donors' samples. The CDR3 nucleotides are TGTGCCAGCAGTTTATCGGGCACACCTGGAAACACCATATATTTT. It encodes CASSLSGTPGNTIYF.